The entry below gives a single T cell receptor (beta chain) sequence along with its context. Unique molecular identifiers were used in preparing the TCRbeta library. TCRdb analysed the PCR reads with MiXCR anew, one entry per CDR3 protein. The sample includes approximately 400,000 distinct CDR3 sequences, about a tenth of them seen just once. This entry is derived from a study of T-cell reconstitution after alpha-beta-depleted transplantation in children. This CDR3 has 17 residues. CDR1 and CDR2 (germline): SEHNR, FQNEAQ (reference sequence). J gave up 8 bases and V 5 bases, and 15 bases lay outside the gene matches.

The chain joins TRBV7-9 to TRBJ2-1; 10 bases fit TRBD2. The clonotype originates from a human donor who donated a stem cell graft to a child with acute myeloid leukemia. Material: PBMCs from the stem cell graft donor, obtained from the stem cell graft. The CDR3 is CASSKGGLAGVVHEQFF. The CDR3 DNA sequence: TGTGCCAGCAGCAAAGGTGGGCTAGCGGGAGTAGTGCATGAGCAGTTCTTC.